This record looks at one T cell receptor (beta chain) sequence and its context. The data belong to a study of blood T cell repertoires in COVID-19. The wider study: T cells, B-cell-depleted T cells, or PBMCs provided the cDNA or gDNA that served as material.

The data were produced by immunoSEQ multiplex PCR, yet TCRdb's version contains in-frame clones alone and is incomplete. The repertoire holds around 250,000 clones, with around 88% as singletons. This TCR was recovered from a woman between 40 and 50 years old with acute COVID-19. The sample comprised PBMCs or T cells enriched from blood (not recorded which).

The CDR3 bases are TGTGCCAGCAGTTTCATCGACGCGGATAGCACAGATACGCAGTATTTT. Translated, it gives CASSFIDADSTDTQYF. The chain carries TRBV13 and TRBJ2-3; D ambiguous. V was pared by 6 bases and J by 0 bases, with 16 bases between. In germline, CDR1 is PRHDT, CDR2 FYEKMQ (reference sequence). The CDR3 contains 16 residues. Together with reference TRBV13 and TRBJ2-3, the CDR3 gives the full variable domain: AAGVIQSPRHLIKEKRETATLKCYPIPRHDTVYWYQQGPGQDPQFLISFYEKMQSDKGSIPDRFSAQQFSDYHSELNMSSLELGDSALYFCASSFIDADSTDTQYFGPGTRLTVL.